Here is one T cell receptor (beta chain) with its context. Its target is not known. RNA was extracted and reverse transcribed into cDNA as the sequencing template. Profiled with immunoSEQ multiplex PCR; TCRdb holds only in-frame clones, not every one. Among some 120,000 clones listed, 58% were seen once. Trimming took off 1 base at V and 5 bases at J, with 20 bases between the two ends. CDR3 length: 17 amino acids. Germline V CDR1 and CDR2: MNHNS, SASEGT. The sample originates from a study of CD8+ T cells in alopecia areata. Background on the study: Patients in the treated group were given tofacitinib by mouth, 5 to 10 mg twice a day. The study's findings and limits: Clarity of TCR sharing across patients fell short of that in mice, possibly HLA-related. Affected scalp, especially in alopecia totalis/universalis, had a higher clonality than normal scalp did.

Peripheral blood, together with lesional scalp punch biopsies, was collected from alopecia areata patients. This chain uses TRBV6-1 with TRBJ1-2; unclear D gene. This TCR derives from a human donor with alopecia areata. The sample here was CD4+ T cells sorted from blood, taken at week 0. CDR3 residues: CASSEDSSFTRLYGYTF. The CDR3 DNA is TGTGCCAGCAGTGAAGACAGTTCCTTCACGCGCCTTTATGGCTACACCTTC.